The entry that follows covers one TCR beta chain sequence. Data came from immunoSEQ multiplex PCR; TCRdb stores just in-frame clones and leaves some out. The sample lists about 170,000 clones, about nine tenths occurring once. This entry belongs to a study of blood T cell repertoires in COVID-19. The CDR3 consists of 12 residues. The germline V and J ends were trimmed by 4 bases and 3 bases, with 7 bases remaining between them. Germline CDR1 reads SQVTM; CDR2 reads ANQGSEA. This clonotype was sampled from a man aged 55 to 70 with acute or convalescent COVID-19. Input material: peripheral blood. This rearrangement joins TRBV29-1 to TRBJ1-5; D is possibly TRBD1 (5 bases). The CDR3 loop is CSVAGVNQPQHF. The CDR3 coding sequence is TGCAGCGTTGCGGGGGTCAATCAGCCCCAGCATTTT.